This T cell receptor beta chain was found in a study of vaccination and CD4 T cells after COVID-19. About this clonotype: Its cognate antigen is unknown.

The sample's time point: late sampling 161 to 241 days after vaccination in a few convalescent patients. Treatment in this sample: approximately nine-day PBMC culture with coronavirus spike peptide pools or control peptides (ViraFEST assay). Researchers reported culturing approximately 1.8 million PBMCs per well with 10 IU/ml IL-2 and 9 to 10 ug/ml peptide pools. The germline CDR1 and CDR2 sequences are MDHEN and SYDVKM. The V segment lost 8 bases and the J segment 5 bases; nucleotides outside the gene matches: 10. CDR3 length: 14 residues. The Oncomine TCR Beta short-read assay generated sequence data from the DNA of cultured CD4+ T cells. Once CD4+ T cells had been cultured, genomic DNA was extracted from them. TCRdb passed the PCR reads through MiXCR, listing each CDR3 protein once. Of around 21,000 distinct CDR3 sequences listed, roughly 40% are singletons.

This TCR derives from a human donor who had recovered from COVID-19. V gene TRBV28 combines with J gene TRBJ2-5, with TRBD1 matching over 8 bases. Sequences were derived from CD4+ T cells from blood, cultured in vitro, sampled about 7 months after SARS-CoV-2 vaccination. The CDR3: CASWPQGAGETQYF. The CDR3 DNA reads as TGTGCCAGCTGGCCTCAGGGGGCAGGGGAGACCCAGTACTTC.